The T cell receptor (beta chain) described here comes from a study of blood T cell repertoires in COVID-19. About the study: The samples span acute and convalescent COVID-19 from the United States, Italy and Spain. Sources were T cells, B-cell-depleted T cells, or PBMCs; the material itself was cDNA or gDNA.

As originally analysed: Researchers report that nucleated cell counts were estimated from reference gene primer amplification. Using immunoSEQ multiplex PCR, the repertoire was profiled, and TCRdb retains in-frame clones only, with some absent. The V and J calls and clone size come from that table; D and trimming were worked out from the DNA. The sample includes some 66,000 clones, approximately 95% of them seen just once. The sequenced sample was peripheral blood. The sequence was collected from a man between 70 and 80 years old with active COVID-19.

The CDR3 sequence is CASSQDPPDRWDSPLHF. The CDR3 DNA is TGCGCCAGCAGCCAAGACCCTCCGGACAGATGGGATTCACCCCTCCACTTT. V is TRBV4-1 and J is TRBJ1-6; TRBD1 is a possible D gene (6 bases). This CDR3 is built from 17 residues. From germline, CDR1 is MGHRA and CDR2 YSYEKL. The ends were cut back, 0 bases at V and 8 bases at J, with 17 bases in the middle.